Following are 29 T cell receptor beta chains from one sample sequenced in a study of graft-versus-host responses after intestinal transplantation. Data came from immunoSEQ multiplex PCR; TCRdb stores just in-frame clones and leaves some out. The sample lists under 65,000 clones, roughly 93% seen once, with around 0.38% in the top ten. These TCRs' antigens remain unknown. The specimen comprised unstimulated CD4+ T cells sorted from spleen or lymph node cells, sampled before transplant. The receptor source for this set is a human donor who was the organ donor for an intestinal transplant.

The CDR3 DNA is TGTGCCAGCAGCTTAGTAGTCTCAACTAATGAAAAACTGTTTTTT. This codes for CASSLVVSTNEKLFF. The V call is TRBV7-2, the J call TRBJ1-4; D is undetermined. The V end lost 1 base, the J end lost 0 bases, and 6 bases lay between the germline ends. In germline, CDR1 is SGHTA, CDR2 FQGNSA. The CDR3 consists of 15 residues.

The chain combines TRBV7-9 with TRBJ1-6; tentatively, D is TRBD1 (5 bases). Germline CDR1 is SEHNR and CDR2 is FQNEAQ (reference sequence). Trimming took 3 bases from V and 7 from J, leaving 13 bases between them. CDR3 length: 15 amino acids. The CDR3 DNA is TGTGCCAGCAGCTTGGACAACGGGTCAAATTCACCCCTCCACTTT. Amino acid sequence: CASSLDNGSNSPLHF. The variable domain in full, with the rest retrieved from reference TRBV7-9 and TRBJ1-6, is DTGVSQNPRHKITKRGQNVTFRCDPISEHNRLYWYRQTLGQGPEFLTYFQNEAQLEKSRLLSDRFSAERPKGSFSTLEIQRTEQGDSAMYLCASSLDNGSNSPLHFGNGTRLTVT.

This chain joins TRBV6-1 and TRBJ1-5, with D possibly TRBD1 on 5 matching bases. Trimming took off 3 bases at V and 0 bases at J, with 12 bases between the two ends. The CDR3 runs to 16 residues. CDR1 is MNHNS, CDR2 SASEGT, per germline. The CDR3 DNA is TGTGCCAGCAGTGACGAGCGCAGGGTTAGCAATCAGCCCCAGCATTTT. It is translated as CASSDERRVSNQPQHF.

V is TRBV15 and J is TRBJ2-5; D is perhaps TRBD1 (5 bases). The assigned J gene may be wrong: the sequence end matches TRBJ2-7 better. The CDR3 covers 13 residues. In germline, CDR1 is LNHNV, CDR2 YYDKDF (reference sequence). CDR3 in DNA: TGTGCCACCAGCAGATCCCAGGGAAGCGAGCAGTACTTC. This sequence encodes CATSRSQGSEQYF.

This chain connects TRBV7-9 to TRBJ1-1, with D possibly TRBD1 on 5 matching bases. The germline gives CDR1 SEHNR, CDR2 FQNEAQ (reference sequence). The germline V and J ends were trimmed by 4 bases and 1 base, with 7 bases remaining between them. The CDR3 is made up of 13 amino acids. The CDR3 DNA reads as TGTGCCAGCAGCTACGGACAGAACACTGAAGCTTTCTTT. Protein product: CASSYGQNTEAFF.

The chain combines TRBV5-6 with TRBJ2-4; possibly TRBD2 for D (6 bases). Trimming took 0 bases from V and 8 from J, leaving 15 bases between them. The CDR3 runs 15 residues. Per germline, CDR1 SGHDT and CDR2 YYEEEE. DNA for the CDR3: TGTGCCAGCAGCTTGGGGACGGGGGTCCGGGACATTCAGTACTTC. As protein: CASSLGTGVRDIQYF.

The J gene is TRBJ2-1, the V gene TRBV7-6; 8 nucleotides line up with TRBD1. The germline V gene encodes CDR1 SGHVS and CDR2 FNYEAQ. The V and J ends lost 1 base and 6 bases, in that order; junction bases with no gene match: 11. The CDR3 runs to 17 residues. The CDR3: CASSLGGWDRRGNEQFF. CDR3 DNA: TGTGCCAGCAGCTTAGGAGGTTGGGACAGGAGGGGCAATGAGCAGTTCTTC.

The chain combines TRBV7-2 with TRBJ2-1; 13 positions agree with TRBD2. CDR3 length: 16 amino acids. CDR1 is SGHTA, CDR2 FQGNSA, per germline. V was pared by 5 bases and J by 10 bases, with 11 bases of the junction left unmatched. The CDR3 region is CASSPSGTSGAPEQFF. The CDR3 nucleotides read TGTGCCAGCAGCCCCTCGGGGACTAGCGGGGCCCCGGAGCAGTTCTTC.

The chain carries TRBV9 and TRBJ2-5; unclear D gene. With 3 bases removed from V and 2 bases from J, the gap between germline ends came to 11 bases. This CDR3 comprises 14 residues. Germline lookup yields CDR1 SGDLS and CDR2 YYNGEE. The CDR3 DNA reads TGTGCCAGCAGCGCTCACGCCATTCAAGAGACCCAGTACTTC. Translated, it gives CASSAHAIQETQYF.

This clone was seen only once. This chain connects TRBV5-6 to TRBJ2-1; D might be TRBD1 or TRBD2, each matching 5 bases. There are 15 residues in the CDR3. V lost 1 base, J lost 4 bases, and 12 bases lay in between. Germline V CDR1 and CDR2: SGHDT, YYEEEE. The CDR3 is CASSLNGAQYNEQFF. In nucleotides, the CDR3 is TGTGCCAGCAGCTTGAACGGGGCCCAATACAATGAGCAGTTCTTC.

This clone has a single count. The rearrangement links TRBV4-3 to TRBJ2-1, with TRBD2 identical over 7 bases. CDR1 is LGHNA and CDR2 is YSLEER in the germline V gene. The V segment lost 0 bases and the J segment 1 base; nucleotides outside the gene matches: 3. There are 16 residues in the CDR3. The CDR3 nucleotides read TGCGCCAGCAGCCAAGATAGCGGGTGGTCCTACAATGAGCAGTTCTTC. Amino acid sequence: CASSQDSGWSYNEQFF.

This clone was found once. V is TRBV30 and J is TRBJ1-1, with TRBD1 matching 9 bases. Per germline, CDR1 GTSNPN and CDR2 SVGIG (reference sequence). The CDR3 has 12 amino acids. J lost 12 bases, V lost 0 bases, and 5 bases had no gene match. CDR3 residues: CAWSVRDRESFF. The CDR3 DNA is TGTGCCTGGAGTGTACGGGACAGGGAATCTTTCTTT.

The chain links TRBV7-9 to TRBJ1-2; D possibly corresponds to TRBD1 (5 bases). The ends were cut back, 8 bases at V and 5 bases at J, with 18 bases in the middle. The CDR3 has 14 amino acids. The germline gives CDR1 SEHNR, CDR2 FQNEAQ (reference sequence). In DNA form, the CDR3 reads TGTGCCAGCTCCCCCGGGTCTGACAGTTATGGCTACACCTTC. Its translation: CASSPGSDSYGYTF.

The chain has TRBV5-5 and TRBJ1-5; D is undetermined. The CDR3 spans 16 residues. Trimming left V 3 bases short and J 6 bases short, with 19 bases between. Germline V gene lookup returns CDR1 SGHKS and CDR2 YYEKEE (reference sequence). This CDR3 reads CASSSGVVPLGQPQHF. Written as DNA, the CDR3 is TGTGCCAGCAGCTCCGGGGTAGTACCTCTCGGTCAGCCCCAGCATTTT.

V gene TRBV5-5 combines with J gene TRBJ1-2; the D gene is possibly TRBD1 (5 bases). The V gene's germline CDR1 is SGHKS and CDR2 YYEKEE (reference sequence). Trimming left V 4 bases short and J 5 bases short, with 12 bases between. The CDR3 totals 13 residues. DNA for the CDR3: TGTGCCAGCAGCCGGGACTCAAATTATGGCTACACCTTC. The encoded protein is CASSRDSNYGYTF.

V usage is TRBV6-5 and J usage is TRBJ2-7; 9 bases are a match to TRBD1. This CDR3 comprises 16 residues. The germline V gene has CDR1 MNHEY and CDR2 SVGAGI. V was pared by 0 bases and J by 1 base, with 4 bases of the junction left unmatched. As DNA, the CDR3 is TGTGCCAGCAGTTACTCGAGGACAGGGGCTTCCTACGAGCAGTACTTC. Residues: CASSYSRTGASYEQYF.

This chain connects TRBV29-1 to TRBJ2-5; D gene ambiguous. The V gene lost 5 bases and the J gene lost 2 bases, with 12 bases spanning the gap. CDR3 length: 13 residues. Looked up from germline, CDR1 is SQVTM and CDR2 is ANQGSEA. This chain's CDR3 is CSVLWRLQETQYF. Here the CDR3 DNA reads TGCAGCGTTCTCTGGCGTTTACAAGAGACCCAGTACTTC.

The chain carries TRBV11-1 and TRBJ2-1, with 12 bases that match TRBD2. Germline loops: CDR1 SGHAT, CDR2 FQDESV (reference sequence). The CDR3 contains 13 residues. V was clipped by 3 bases and J by 10 bases; unmatched bases: 1. CDR3 residues: CASSFGLAGEQFF. DNA of the CDR3: TGTGCCAGCAGCTTCGGACTAGCGGGGGAGCAGTTCTTC.

This clone was found a few times. The chain combines TRBV7-9 with TRBJ1-2; D perhaps matches TRBD1 (5 bases). The CDR3 spans 10 residues. Trimming removed 8 bases from V and 6 bases from J, with 7 bases in between. Germline V gene sequence: CDR1 SEHNR, CDR2 FQNEAQ (reference sequence). The CDR3 loop is CASLGDGYTF. The CDR3 nucleotides read TGTGCCAGCCTGGGGGATGGCTACACCTTC.

This chain uses TRBV7-8 with TRBJ1-6; perhaps TRBD1 as D (5 bases). V was cut by 3 bases and J by 7 bases, with 13 bases left in between. In germline, CDR1 is SGHVS, CDR2 FQNEAQ. CDR3 size: 15 residues. CDR3 nucleotides: TGTGCCAGCAGCTTCTCAGGGCTGGGGAATTCACCCCTCCACTTT. Translating it yields CASSFSGLGNSPLHF.

The J gene is TRBJ2-7, the V gene TRBV6-6; TRBD2 aligns across 12 bases. The CDR3 length is 16 residues. The germline CDR1 and CDR2 sequences are MNHNY and SVGAGI (reference sequence). The junction had 7 bases not matched to a gene; V was cut back by 2 bases and J by 5 bases. CDR3 region: CASSYRASGGANEQYF. The CDR3 coding sequence is TGTGCCAGCAGTTACAGGGCTAGCGGGGGGGCCAACGAGCAGTACTTC.

The chain has TRBV14 and TRBJ2-5; D possibly corresponds to TRBD2 (5 bases). With 3 bases removed from V and 1 base from J, the gap between germline ends came to 9 bases. Looked up from germline, CDR1 is SGHDN and CDR2 is FVKESK. This CDR3 contains 14 residues. The CDR3 DNA follows: TGTGCCAGCAGCCATCGGAGCGGCCAAGAGACCCAGTACTTC. Amino acids: CASSHRSGQETQYF.

CDR3 sequence: CAISGVRGEETQYF. CDR3 nucleotide sequence: TGTGCCATCAGTGGGGTCAGGGGTGAGGAGACCCAGTACTTC. The chain joins TRBV10-3 to TRBJ2-5; the D gene is possibly TRBD1 (6 bases). The CDR3 has 14 amino acids. Germline values: CDR1 ENHRY, CDR2 SYGVKD. The V end was cut by 4 bases, the J end by 5 bases, with 14 bases between.

The CDR3 sequence is CASRGQGARTQYF. CDR3 bases: TGTGCCAGCAGAGGACAGGGGGCACGGACCCAGTACTTC. V usage is TRBV6-5 and J usage is TRBJ2-5; 11 bases are a match to TRBD1. CDR1 is MNHEY and CDR2 is SVGAGI in the germline V gene. CDR3 size: 13 residues. Trimming took 6 bases from V and 7 from J; bases not matched to a gene: 4.

This clone has only one observation. The rearrangement links TRBV5-1 to TRBJ2-1; 11 bases match TRBD2. CDR1 and CDR2 (germline): SGHRS, YFSETQ. V lost 1 base, J lost 9 bases, and 12 bases stayed unmatched. There are 17 residues in the CDR3. CDR3 DNA sequence: TGCGCCAGCAGCTTGTCCTATAGCGGGGGGGCATTGTTTGAGCAGTTCTTC. Its protein is CASSLSYSGGALFEQFF.

The chain couples TRBV7-9 to TRBJ1-2, with D perhaps TRBD1 (6 bases). V dropped 1 base and J dropped 4 bases, with 13 bases sitting between them. The CDR3 contains 15 residues. CDR1 and CDR2 from the germline V gene are SEHNR and FQNEAQ (reference sequence). The CDR3 region is CASSLGQADGYGYTF. The CDR3 nucleotides are TGTGCCAGCAGCTTAGGACAGGCGGATGGCTATGGCTACACCTTC.

The chain employs TRBV18 and TRBJ2-2, with D hard to call. V was clipped by 2 bases and J by 3 bases, with 13 bases between them. The CDR3 is 16 amino acids. The germline V gene encodes CDR1 KGHSH and CDR2 LQKENI. CDR3: CASSPMAGTYTGELFF. CDR3 coding DNA: TGTGCCAGCTCACCAATGGCAGGAACCTACACCGGGGAGCTGTTTTTT.

This sequence joins TRBV5-1 and TRBJ1-2, with 9 bases fitting TRBD1. With 0 bases clipped from V and 1 base from J, the junction kept 4 bases outside the gene matches. Germline assignment: CDR1 SGHRS and CDR2 YFSETQ. This CDR3 is built from 16 residues. As DNA, the CDR3 is TGCGCCAGCAGCTTGGCTGGGACAGGGTTTAACTATGGCTACACCTTC. This encodes CASSLAGTGFNYGYTF.

This chain joins TRBV5-3 and TRBJ1-6, with D possibly matching TRBD1 (5 bases). TRBV5-3 belongs to the ORF category, with a function that is uncertain. The V gene lost 5 bases and the J gene lost 15 bases, with 12 bases spanning the gap. CDR3 length: 11 amino acids. The CDR3, as DNA: TGTGCCAGAAGGGAGGGTCAGGGCCTCCACTTT. It encodes CARREGQGLHF.